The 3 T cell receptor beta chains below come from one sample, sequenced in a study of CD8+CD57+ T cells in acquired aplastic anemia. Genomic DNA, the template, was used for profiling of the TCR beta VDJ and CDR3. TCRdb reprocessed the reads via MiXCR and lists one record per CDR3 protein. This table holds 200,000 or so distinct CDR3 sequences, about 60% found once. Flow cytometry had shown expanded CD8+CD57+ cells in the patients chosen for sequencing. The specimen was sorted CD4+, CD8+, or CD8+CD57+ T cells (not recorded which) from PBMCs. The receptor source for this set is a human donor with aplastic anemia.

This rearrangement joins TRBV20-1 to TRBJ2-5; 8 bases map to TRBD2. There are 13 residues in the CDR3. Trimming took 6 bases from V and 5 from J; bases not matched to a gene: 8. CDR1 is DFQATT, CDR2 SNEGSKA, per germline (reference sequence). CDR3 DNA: TGCAGTGCCGCTCCGGCGGGGGGCGAGACCCAGTACTTC. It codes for CSAAPAGGETQYF.

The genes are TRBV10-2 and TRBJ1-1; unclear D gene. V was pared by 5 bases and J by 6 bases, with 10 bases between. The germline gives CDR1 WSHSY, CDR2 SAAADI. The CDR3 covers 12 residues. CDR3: CASSMGWPEAFF. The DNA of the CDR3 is TGCGCCAGCAGTATGGGTTGGCCTGAAGCTTTCTTT.

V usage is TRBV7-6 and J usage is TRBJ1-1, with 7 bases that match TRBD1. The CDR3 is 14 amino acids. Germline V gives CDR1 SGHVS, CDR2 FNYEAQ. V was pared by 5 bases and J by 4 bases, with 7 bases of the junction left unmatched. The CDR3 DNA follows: TGTGCCAGCAGCCAACAGGGGATCGGCACTGAAGCTTTCTTT. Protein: CASSQQGIGTEAFF.